This T cell receptor beta chain is from a study of T-cell reconstitution after alpha-beta-depleted transplantation in children. Findings and caveats of the study: Reportedly, alpha-beta T cells present about two months post-transplant originated from several hundred expanded clones of graft origin. Surviving recipient T cells and thymic progenitors underlay high day-60 TCRbeta diversity in some patients.

Unique molecular identifiers were incorporated when the TCRbeta library was constructed. A single record per CDR3 protein comes from TCRdb applying MiXCR to the PCR reads. The table shows hundreds of thousands of distinct CDR3 sequences, with approximately 10% occurring only once. Ten or more counts support this clonotype. Its antigen is undetermined. The clonotype originates from a child between 2 and 9 years old with inherited bone marrow failure, due to receive a stem cell transplant. Sample: PBMCs, taken before TCRalphabeta/CD19-depleted stem cell transplant.

CDR3 region: CASRLPTGELFF. CDR3 nucleotides: TGTGCCAGCAGACTACCCACCGGGGAGCTGTTTTTT. This sequence joins TRBV12-3 or TRBV12-4 and TRBJ2-2; D unresolved. Trimming took off 6 bases at V and 4 bases at J, with 6 bases between the two ends. The CDR3 is made up of 12 amino acids.